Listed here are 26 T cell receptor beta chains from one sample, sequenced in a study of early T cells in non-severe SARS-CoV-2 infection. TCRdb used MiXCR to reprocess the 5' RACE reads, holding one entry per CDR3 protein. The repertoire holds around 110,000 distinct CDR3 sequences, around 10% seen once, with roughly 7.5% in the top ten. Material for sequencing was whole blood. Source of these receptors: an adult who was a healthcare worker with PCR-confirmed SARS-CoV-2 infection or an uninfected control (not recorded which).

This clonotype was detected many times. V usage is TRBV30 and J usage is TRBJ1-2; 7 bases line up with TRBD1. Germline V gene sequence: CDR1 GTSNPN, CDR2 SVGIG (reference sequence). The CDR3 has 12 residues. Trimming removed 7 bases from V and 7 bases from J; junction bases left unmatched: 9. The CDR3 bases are TGTGCCTTATCCCCAGGGGGTTTTGGCTACACCTTC. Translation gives CALSPGGFGYTF.

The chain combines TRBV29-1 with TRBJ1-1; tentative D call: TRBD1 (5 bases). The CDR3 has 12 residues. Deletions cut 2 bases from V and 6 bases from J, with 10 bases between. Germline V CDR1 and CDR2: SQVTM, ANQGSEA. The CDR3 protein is CSVESGTPEAFF. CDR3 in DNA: TGCAGCGTTGAATCGGGGACCCCTGAAGCTTTCTTT. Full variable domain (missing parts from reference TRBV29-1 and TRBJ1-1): SAVISQKPSRDICQRGTSLTIQCQVDSQVTMMFWYRQQPGQSLTLIATANQGSEATYESGFVIDKFPISRPNLTFSTLTVSNMSPEDSSIYLCSVESGTPEAFFGQGTRLTVV.

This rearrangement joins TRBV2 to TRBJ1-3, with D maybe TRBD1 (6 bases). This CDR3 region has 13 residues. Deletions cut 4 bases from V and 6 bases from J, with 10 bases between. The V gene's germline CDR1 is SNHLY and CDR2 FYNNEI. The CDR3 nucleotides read TGTGCCAGCAGTGGGACAGTTGAAAACACCATATATTTT. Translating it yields CASSGTVENTIYF.

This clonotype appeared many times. The CDR3 protein is CSVEGPGELFF. The CDR3 region has the DNA TGCAGCGTTGAAGGGCCCGGGGAGCTGTTTTTT. The rearrangement joins TRBV29-1 to TRBJ2-2; D remains unclear. V was trimmed by 1 base and J by 6 bases, leaving 3 bases between them. The germline V gene has CDR1 SQVTM and CDR2 ANQGSEA. This CDR3 spans 11 amino acids.

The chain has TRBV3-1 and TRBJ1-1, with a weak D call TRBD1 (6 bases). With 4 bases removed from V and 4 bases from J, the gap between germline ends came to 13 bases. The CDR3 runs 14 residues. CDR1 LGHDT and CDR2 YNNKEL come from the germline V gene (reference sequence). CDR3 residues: CASSLEGGLTEAFF. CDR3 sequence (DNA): TGTGCCAGCAGCCTTGAAGGGGGACTCACTGAAGCTTTCTTT.

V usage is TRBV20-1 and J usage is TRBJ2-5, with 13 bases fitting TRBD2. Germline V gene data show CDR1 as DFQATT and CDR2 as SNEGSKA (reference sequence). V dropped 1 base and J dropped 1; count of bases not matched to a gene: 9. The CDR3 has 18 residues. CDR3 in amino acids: CSARGGGLAGRFQETQYF. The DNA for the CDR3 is TGCAGTGCTAGAGGGGGGGGACTAGCGGGACGGTTCCAAGAGACCCAGTACTTC.

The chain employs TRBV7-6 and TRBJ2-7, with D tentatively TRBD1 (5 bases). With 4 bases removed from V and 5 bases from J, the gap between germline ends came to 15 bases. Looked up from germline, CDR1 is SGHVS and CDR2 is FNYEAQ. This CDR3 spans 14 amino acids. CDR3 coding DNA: TGTGCCAGCAGCTGGGGCGCTATCGGCAACGAGCAGTACTTC. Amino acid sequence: CASSWGAIGNEQYF.

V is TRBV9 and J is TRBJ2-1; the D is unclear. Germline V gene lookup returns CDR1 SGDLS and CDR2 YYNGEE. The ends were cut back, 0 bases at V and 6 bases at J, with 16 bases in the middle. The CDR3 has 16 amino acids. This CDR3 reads CASSVGISESSNEQFF. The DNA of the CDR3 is TGTGCCAGCAGCGTAGGAATAAGCGAGAGCTCCAATGAGCAGTTCTTC.

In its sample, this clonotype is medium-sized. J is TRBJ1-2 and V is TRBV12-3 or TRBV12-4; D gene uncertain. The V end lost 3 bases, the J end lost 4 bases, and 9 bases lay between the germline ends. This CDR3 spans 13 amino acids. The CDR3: CASSFGRIYGYTF. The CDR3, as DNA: TGTGCCAGCAGTTTCGGGCGTATCTATGGCTACACCTTC.

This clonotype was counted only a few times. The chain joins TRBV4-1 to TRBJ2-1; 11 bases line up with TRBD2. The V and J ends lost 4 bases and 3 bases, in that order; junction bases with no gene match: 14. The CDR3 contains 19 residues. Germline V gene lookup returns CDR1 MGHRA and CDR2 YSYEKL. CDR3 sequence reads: CASSPLRLAGGGNYNEQFF. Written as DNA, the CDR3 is TGCGCCAGCAGCCCTCTCCGGCTAGCGGGAGGAGGCAACTACAATGAGCAGTTCTTC.

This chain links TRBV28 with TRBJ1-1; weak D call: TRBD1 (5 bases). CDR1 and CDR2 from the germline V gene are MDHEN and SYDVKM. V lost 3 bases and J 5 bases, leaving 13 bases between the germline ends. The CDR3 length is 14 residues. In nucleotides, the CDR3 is TGTGCCAGCAGTTTCCACGCGGGGGGGACTGAAGCTTTCTTT. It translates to CASSFHAGGTEAFF.

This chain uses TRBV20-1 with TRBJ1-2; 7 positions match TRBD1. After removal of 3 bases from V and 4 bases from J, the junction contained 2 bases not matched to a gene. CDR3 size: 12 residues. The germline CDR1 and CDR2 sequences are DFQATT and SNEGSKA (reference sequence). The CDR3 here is CSARDRIYGYTF. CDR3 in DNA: TGCAGTGCTAGGGACAGGATCTATGGCTACACCTTC.

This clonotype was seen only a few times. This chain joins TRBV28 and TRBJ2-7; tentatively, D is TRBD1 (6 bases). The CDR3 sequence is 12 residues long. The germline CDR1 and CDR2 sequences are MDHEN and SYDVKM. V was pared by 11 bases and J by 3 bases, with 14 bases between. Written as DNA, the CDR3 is TGTGCCTCCCGGGACACCGTCTACGAGCAGTACTTC. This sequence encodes CASRDTVYEQYF.

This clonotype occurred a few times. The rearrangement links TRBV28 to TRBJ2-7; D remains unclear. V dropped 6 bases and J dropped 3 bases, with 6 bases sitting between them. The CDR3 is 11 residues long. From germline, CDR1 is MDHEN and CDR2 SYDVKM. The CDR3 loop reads CASRSHYEQYF. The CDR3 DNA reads TGTGCCAGCAGATCCCACTACGAGCAGTACTTC.

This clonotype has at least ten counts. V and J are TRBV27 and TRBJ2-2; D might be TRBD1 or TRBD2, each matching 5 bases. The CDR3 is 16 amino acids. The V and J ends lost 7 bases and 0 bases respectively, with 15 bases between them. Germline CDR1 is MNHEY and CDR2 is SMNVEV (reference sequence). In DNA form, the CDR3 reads TGTGCCAGCAAGAGGCACGGGGCGACGAACACCGGGGAGCTGTTTTTT. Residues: CASKRHGATNTGELFF.

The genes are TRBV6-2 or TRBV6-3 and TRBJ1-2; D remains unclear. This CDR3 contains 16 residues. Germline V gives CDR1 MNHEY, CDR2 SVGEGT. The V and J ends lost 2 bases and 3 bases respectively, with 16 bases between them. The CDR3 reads CASSYVAGVSDYGYTF. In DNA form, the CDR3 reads TGTGCCAGCAGTTACGTAGCAGGAGTCTCGGACTATGGCTACACCTTC.

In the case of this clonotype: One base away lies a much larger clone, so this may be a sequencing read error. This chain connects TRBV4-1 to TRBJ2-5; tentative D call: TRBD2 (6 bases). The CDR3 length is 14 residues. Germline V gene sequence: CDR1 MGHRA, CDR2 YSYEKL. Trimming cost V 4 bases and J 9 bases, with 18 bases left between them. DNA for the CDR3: TGCGCCAGCAGCCCTGGGCCCACCAGCGGGCCCCAGTACTTC. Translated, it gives CASSPGPTSGPQYF.

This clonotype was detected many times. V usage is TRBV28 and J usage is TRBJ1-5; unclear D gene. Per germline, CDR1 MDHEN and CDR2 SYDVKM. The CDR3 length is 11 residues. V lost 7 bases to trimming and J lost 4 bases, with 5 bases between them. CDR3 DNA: TGTGCCAGCAACCAAAATCAGCCCCAGCATTTT. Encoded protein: CASNQNQPQHF.

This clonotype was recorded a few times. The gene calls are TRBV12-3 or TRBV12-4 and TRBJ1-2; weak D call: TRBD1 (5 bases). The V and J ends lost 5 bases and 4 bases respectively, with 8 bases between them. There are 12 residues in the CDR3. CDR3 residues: CASSATAYGYTF. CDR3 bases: TGTGCCAGCAGTGCGACAGCCTATGGCTACACCTTC.

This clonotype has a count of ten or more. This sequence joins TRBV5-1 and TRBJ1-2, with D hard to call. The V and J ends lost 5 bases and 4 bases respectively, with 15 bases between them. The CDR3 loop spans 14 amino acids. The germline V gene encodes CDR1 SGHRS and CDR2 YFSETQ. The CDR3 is CASSPDRLVYGYTF. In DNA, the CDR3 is TGCGCCAGCAGTCCCGACCGGCTTGTCTATGGCTACACCTTC.

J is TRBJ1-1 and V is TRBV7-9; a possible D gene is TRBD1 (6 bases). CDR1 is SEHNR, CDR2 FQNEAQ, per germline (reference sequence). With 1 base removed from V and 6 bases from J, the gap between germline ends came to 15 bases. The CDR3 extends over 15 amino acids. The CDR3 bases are TGTGCCAGCAGCTTAGGTAACAGGGAAGGGTCTGAAGCTTTCTTT. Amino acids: CASSLGNREGSEAFF.

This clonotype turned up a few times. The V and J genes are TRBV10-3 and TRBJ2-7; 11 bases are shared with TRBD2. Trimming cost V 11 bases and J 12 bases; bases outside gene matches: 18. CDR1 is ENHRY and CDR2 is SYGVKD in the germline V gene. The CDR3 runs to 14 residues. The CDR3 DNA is TGTGCCTCCCTTGAGCGGCTAGCGGGAGGACGAACGTACTTC. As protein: CASLERLAGGRTYF.

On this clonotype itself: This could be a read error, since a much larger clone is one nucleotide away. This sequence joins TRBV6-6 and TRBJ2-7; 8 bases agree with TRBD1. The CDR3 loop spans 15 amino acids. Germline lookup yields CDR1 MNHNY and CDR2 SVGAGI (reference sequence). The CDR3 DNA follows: TGTGCCAGCAGTCTTAGGCCGGGACAGGCGCCGTTTGGTGACTTC. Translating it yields CASSLRPGQAPFGDF.

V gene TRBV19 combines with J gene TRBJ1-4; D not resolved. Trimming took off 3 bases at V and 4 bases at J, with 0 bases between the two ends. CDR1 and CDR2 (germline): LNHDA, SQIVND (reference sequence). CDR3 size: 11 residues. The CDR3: CASSINEKLFF. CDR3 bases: TGTGCCAGTAGTATTAATGAAAAACTGTTTTTT. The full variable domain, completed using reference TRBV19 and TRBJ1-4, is DGGITQSPKYLFRKEGQNVTLSCEQNLNHDAMYWYRQDPGQGLRLIYYSQIVNDFQKGDIAEGYSVSREKKESFPLTVTSAQKNPTAFYLCASSINEKLFFGSGTQLSVL.

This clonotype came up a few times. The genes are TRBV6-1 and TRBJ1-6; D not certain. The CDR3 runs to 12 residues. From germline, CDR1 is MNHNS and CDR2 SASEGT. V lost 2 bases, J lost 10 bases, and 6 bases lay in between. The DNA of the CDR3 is TGTGCCAGCAGTGAACGCCGGTCACCCCTCCACTTT. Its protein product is CASSERRSPLHF.

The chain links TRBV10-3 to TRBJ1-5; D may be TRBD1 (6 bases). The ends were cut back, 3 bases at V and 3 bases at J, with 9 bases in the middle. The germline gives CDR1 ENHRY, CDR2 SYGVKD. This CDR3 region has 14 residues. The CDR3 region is CAISEYRDNQPQHF. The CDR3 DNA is TGTGCCATCAGTGAATACAGGGACAATCAGCCCCAGCATTTT.